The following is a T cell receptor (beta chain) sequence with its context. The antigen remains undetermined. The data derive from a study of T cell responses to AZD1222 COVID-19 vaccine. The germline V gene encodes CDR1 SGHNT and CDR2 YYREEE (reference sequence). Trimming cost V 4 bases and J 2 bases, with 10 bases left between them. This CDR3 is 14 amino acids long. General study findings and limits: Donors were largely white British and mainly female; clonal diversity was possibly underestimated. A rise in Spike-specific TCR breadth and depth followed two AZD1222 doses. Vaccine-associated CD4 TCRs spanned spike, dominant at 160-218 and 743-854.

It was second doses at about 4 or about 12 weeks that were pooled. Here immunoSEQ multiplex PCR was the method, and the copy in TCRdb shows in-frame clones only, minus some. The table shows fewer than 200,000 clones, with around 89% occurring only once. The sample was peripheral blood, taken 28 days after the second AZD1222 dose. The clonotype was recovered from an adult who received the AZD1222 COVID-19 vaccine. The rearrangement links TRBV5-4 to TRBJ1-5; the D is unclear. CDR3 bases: TGTGCCAGCAGCCAGGACGGAGGCAATCAGCCCCAGCATTTT. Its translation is CASSQDGGNQPQHF. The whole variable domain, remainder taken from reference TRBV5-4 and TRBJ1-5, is ETGVTQSPTHLIKTRGQQVTLRCSSQSGHNTVSWYQQALGQGPQFIFQYYREEENGRGNFPPRFSGLQFPNYSSELNVNALELDDSALYLCASSQDGGNQPQHFGDGTRLSIL.